This T cell receptor (beta chain) was sequenced in a study of T cell repertoires in cytomegalovirus infection. MiXCR was run by TCRdb on the reads, yielding one entry per CDR3 protein. The table has a few hundred thousand distinct CDR3 sequences, about 39% seen once. About this clonotype itself: Its antigen is unidentified.

The CDR3 runs 16 residues. The germline V gene has CDR1 SGHVS and CDR2 FQNEAQ. Trimming removed 1 base at V and 7 bases at J, with 17 bases between. The sequencing here drew on cultured PBMCs, taken from culture after CMV antigen stimulation. The source of this sequence is a human donor in good health (CMV status not recorded). Some clones in this sample may be carry-over from other donors' samples. The J gene is TRBJ2-1, the V gene TRBV7-8; D may correspond to TRBD1 or TRBD2 (5 bases each). Here the CDR3 DNA reads TGTGCCAGCAGCTTAGAGAGGCTGGGGGTTTCGAATGAGCAGTTCTTC. As protein: CASSLERLGVSNEQFF. The whole variable domain, remainder taken from reference TRBV7-8 and TRBJ2-1, is GAGVSQSPRYKVAKRGQDVALRCDPISGHVSLFWYQQALGQGPEFLTYFQNEAQLDKSGLPSDRFFAERPEGSVSTLKIQRTQQEDSAVYLCASSLERLGVSNEQFFGPGTRLTVL.